These 7 T cell receptor beta chains came from one sample sequenced in a study of CD8+ T cells in alopecia areata. Extracted from the samples, RNA was reverse transcribed into cDNA to serve as the sequencing template. Clones were read by immunoSEQ multiplex PCR, and TCRdb kept only the in-frame ones, dropping some. Among 110,000 to 150,000 clones listed, about 60% were seen once. The sequencing used CD4+ T cells sorted from blood, collected at week 0. The receptor source for this set is a human donor with alopecia areata.

This clone was seen a few times. CDR3 amino acids: CASSYSPGSTEKLFF. CDR3 coding DNA: TGTGCCAGCAGTTACTCCCCAGGCTCGACTGAAAAACTGTTTTTT. The J gene is TRBJ1-4, the V gene TRBV6-5; D unclear. The CDR3 has 15 amino acids. Trimming took off 0 bases at V and 7 bases at J, with 12 bases between the two ends. Germline CDR1 and CDR2: MNHEY and SVGAGI.

This chain joins TRBV14 and TRBJ2-5; 8 bases align to TRBD2. CDR1 and CDR2 (germline): SGHDN, FVKESK. With V trimmed by 1 base and J by 5 bases, 3 bases remained unmatched. CDR3 length: 14 residues. The CDR3 protein is CASSQGTSRETQYF. The DNA of the CDR3 is TGTGCCAGCAGCCAAGGGACTAGCCGGGAGACCCAGTACTTC.

The V call is TRBV7-6, the J call TRBJ2-2, with TRBD1 identical over 9 bases. Losses at the gene ends were 5 bases for V and 7 bases for J; bases not matched to a gene: 14. Germline CDR1 and CDR2: SGHVS and FNYEAQ. The CDR3 sequence is 17 residues long. The CDR3 spells CASSPTPGQGMDGELFF. The CDR3 DNA reads TGTGCCAGCAGCCCTACTCCGGGACAGGGAATGGACGGGGAGCTGTTTTTT.

V is TRBV7-9 and J is TRBJ2-5; 10 nucleotides agree with TRBD1. The junction had 8 bases not matched to a gene; V was cut back by 5 bases and J by 5 bases. CDR1 and CDR2 (germline): SEHNR, FQNEAQ (reference sequence). The CDR3 is 15 amino acids. The CDR3: CASSHSDRGVETQYF. CDR3 nucleotide sequence: TGTGCCAGCAGCCACTCGGACAGGGGGGTTGAGACCCAGTACTTC.

This clone was counted between two and nine times. The V and J genes are TRBV5-1 and TRBJ2-2; TRBD2 matches at 7 bases. The CDR3 totals 15 residues. The V gene's germline CDR1 is SGHRS and CDR2 YFSETQ. Trimming cost V 2 bases and J 6 bases; bases outside gene matches: 7. CDR3 coding DNA: TGCGCCAGCAGCTTCTCGCTAGCGGAGGCCGGGGAGCTGTTTTTT. It codes for CASSFSLAEAGELFF.

The chain links TRBV2 to TRBJ1-1; TRBD1 might be the D (5 bases). The V gene lost 6 bases and the J gene lost 1 base, with 12 bases spanning the gap. Germline CDR1 and CDR2: SNHLY and FYNNEI. The length of the CDR3 is 14 residues. CDR3 amino acids: CASRPRDSNTEAFF. CDR3 DNA: TGTGCCAGCAGACCCCGGGACTCGAACACTGAAGCTTTCTTT.

V gene TRBV7-9 combines with J gene TRBJ1-1; the D gene is possibly TRBD1 (5 bases). Germline V gene sequence: CDR1 SEHNR, CDR2 FQNEAQ (reference sequence). The CDR3 covers 12 residues. Trimming removed 7 bases at V and 4 bases at J, with 10 bases between. CDR3 in amino acids: CASTIGGTEAFF. DNA for the CDR3: TGTGCCAGCACCATCGGGGGCACTGAAGCTTTCTTT.